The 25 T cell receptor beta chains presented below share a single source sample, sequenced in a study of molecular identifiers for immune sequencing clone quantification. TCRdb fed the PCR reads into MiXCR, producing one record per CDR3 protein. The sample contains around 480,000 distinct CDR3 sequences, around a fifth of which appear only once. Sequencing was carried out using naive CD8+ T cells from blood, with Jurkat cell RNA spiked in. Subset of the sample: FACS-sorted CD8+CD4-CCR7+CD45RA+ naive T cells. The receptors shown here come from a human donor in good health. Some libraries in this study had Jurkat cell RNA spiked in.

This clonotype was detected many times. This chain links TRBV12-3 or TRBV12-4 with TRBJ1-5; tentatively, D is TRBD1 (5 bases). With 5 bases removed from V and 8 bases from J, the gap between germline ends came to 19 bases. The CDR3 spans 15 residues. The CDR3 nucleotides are TGTGCCAGCAGTCCCACCGGGGGGGGAGGGGAGCCCCAGCATTTT. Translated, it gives CASSPTGGGGEPQHF.

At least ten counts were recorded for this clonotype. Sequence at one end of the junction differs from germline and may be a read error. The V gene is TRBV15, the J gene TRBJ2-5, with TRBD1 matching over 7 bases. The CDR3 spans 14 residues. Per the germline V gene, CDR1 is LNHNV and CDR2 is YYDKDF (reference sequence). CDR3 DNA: TGTGCCACCACCAGAGGGACAGCCGATGAGACCCAGTACTTC. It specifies CATTRGTADETQYF.

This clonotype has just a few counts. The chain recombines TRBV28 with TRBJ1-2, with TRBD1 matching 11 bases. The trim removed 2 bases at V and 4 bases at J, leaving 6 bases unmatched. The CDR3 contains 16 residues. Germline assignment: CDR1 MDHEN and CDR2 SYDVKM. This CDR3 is CASSLEGQGEFYGYTF. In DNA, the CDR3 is TGTGCCAGCAGTTTAGAGGGACAGGGGGAGTTCTATGGCTACACCTTC.

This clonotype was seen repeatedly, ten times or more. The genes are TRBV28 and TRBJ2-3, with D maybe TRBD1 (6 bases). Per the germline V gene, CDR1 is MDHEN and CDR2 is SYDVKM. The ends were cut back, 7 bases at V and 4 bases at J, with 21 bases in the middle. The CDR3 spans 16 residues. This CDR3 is CASTLDDTGPADTQYF. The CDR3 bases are TGTGCCAGCACCCTTGACGACACAGGGCCTGCAGATACGCAGTATTTT.

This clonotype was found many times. The CDR3 bases are TGTGCCAGCAGCGCGGGACTAGCGGGGGGGGCCCTGCAGTATTTT. Amino acids: CASSAGLAGGALQYF. The gene calls are TRBV9 and TRBJ2-3, with 16 bases identical to TRBD2. CDR3 length: 15 residues. The ends lost 3 bases at V and 11 bases at J; junction bases unmatched: 6. Per germline, CDR1 SGDLS and CDR2 YYNGEE.

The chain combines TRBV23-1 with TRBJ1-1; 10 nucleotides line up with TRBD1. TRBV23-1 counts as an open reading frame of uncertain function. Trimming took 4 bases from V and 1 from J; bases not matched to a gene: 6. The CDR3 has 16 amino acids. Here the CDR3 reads CASSRGTGAPNTEAFF. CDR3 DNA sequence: TGCGCCAGCAGTCGGGGGACAGGGGCCCCGAACACTGAAGCTTTCTTT.

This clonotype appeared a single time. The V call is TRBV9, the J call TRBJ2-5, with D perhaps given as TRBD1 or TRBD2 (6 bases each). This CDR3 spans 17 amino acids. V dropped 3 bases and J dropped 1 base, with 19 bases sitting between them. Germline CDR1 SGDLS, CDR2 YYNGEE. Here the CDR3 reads CASSAGVLVGAQETQYF. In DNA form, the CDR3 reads TGTGCCAGCAGCGCGGGGGTGCTAGTGGGGGCCCAAGAGACCCAGTACTTC. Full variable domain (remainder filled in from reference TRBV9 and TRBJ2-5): DSGVTQTPKHLITATGQRVTLRCSPRSGDLSVYWYQQSLDQGLQFLIQYYNGEERAKGNILERFSAQQFPDLHSELNLSSLELGDSALYFCASSAGVLVGAQETQYFGPGTRLLVL.

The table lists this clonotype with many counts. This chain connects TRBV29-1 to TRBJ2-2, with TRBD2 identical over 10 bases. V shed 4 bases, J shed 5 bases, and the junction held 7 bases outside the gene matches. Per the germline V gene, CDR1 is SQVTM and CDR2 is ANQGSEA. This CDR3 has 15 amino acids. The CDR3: CSVVLLAGETGELFF. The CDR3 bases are TGCAGCGTTGTGTTGCTAGCGGGAGAAACCGGGGAGCTGTTTTTT.

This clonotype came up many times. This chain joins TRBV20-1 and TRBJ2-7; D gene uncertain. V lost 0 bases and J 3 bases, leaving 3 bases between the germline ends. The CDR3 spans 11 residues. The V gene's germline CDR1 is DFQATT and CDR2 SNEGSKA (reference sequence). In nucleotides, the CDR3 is TGCAGTGCTAGAGACGGCTACGAGCAGTACTTC. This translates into CSARDGYEQYF.

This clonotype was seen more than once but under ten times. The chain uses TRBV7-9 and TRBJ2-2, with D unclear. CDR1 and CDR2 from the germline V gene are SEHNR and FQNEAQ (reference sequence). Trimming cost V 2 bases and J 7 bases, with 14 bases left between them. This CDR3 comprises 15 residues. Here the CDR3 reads CASSLPGLSDGELFF. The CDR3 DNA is TGTGCCAGCAGCTTACCCGGGCTCTCCGACGGGGAGCTGTTTTTT.

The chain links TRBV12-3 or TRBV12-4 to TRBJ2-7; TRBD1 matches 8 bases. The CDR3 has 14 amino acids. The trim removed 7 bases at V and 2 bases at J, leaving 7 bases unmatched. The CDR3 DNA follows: TGTGCCAGCAACTCAGGGGGCCCAACCTACGAGCAGTACTTC. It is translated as CASNSGGPTYEQYF.

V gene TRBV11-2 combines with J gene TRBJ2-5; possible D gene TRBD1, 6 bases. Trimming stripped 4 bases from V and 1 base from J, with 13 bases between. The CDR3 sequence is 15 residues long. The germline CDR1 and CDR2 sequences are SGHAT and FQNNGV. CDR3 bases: TGTGCCAGCAGCTCAGGGGATCGATTCCAAGAGACCCAGTACTTC. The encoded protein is CASSSGDRFQETQYF.

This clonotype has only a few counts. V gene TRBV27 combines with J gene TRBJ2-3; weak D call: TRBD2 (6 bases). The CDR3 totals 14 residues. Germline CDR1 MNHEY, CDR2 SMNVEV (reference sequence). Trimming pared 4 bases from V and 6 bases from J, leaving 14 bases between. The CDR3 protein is CASSSRLGLDTQYF. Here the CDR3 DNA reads TGTGCCAGCAGTTCACGACTAGGTCTTGATACGCAGTATTTT.

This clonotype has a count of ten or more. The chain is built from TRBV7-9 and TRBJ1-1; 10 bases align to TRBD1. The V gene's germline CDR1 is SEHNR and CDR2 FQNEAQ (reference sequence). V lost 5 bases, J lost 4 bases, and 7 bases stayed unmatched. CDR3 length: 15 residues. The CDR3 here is CASSPWTGGATEAFF. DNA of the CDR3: TGTGCCAGCAGCCCCTGGACAGGGGGTGCCACTGAAGCTTTCTTT.

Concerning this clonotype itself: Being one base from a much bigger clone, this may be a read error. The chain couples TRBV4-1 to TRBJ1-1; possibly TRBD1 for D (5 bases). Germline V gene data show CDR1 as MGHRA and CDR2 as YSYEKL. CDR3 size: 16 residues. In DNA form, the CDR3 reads TGCGCCAGCAGCCAAGGCTCCGACAGAGCGAACACTGTAGCTTTCTTT. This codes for CASSQGSDRANTVAFF.

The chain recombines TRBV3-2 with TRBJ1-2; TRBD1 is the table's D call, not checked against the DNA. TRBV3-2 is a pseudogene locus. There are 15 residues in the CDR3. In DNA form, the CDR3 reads TGTGCCAGCAGCCAAGAATGGACAGGGCCCTATGGCTACACCTTC. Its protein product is CASSQEWTGPYGYTF.

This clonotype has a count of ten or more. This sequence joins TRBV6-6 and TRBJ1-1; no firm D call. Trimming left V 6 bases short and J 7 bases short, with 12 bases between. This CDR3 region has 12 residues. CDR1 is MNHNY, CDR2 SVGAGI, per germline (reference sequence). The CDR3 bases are TGTGCCAGCAGACCAGCTCAGAATGAAGCTTTCTTT. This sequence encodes CASRPAQNEAFF.

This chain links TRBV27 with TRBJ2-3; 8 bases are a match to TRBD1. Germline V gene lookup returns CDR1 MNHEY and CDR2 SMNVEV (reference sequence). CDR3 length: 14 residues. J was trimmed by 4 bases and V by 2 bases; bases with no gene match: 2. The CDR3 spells CASSLQGAPDTQYF. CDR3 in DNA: TGTGCCAGCAGTTTACAGGGGGCCCCAGATACGCAGTATTTT.

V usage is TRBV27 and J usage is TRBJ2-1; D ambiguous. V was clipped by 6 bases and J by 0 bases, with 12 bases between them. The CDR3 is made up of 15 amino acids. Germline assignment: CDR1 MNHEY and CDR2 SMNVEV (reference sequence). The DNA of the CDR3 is TGTGCCAGCAGACCCTACTCGGGCTCCTACAATGAGCAGTTCTTC. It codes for CASRPYSGSYNEQFF.

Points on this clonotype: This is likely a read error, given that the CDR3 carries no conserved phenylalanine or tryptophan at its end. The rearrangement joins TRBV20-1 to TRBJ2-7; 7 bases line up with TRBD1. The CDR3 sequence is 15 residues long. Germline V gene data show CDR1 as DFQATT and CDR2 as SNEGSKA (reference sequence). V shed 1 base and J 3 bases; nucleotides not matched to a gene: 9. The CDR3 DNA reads TGCAGTGCTAGAGGTATGGGACAGCCTAACTACGAGCAGTACCTC. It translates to CSARGMGQPNYEQYL.

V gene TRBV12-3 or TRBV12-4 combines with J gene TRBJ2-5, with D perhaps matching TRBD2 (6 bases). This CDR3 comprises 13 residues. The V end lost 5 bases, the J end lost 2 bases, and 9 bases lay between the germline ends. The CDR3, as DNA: TGTGCCAGCAGTGAGACTAGTCAAGAGACCCAGTACTTC. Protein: CASSETSQETQYF.

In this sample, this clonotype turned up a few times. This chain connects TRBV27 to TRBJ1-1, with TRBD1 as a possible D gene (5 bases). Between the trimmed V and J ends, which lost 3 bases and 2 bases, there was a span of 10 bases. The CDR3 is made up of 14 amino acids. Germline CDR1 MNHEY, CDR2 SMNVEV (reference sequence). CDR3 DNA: TGTGCCAGCAGTTTTTCCGGGGACAACACTGAAGCTTTCTTT. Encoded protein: CASSFSGDNTEAFF.

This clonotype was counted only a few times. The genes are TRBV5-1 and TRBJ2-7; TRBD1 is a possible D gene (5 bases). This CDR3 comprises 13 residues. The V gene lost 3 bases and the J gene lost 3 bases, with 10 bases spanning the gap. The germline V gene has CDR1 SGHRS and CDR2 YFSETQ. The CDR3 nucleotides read TGCGCCAGCAGCTGGGGCATCAGCTACGAGCAGTACTTC. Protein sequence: CASSWGISYEQYF.

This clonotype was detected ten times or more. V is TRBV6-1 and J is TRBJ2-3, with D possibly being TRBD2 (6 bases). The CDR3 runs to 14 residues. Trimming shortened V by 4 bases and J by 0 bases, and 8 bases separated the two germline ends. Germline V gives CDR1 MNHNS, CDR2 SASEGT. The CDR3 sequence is CASSVTSSTDTQYF. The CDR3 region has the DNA TGTGCCAGCAGTGTGACTAGTAGCACAGATACGCAGTATTTT.

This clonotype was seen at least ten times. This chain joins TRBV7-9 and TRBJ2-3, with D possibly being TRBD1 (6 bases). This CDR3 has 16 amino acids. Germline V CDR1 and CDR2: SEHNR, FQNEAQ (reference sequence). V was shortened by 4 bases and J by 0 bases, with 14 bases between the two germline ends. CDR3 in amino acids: CASSSTRDTSTDTQYF. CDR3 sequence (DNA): TGTGCCAGCAGCTCAACCAGGGACACTAGCACAGATACGCAGTATTTT.